The 3 T cell receptor beta chains presented below share a single source sample, sequenced in a study of blood T cell repertoires in COVID-19. This table comes from immunoSEQ multiplex PCR, and its TCRdb copy is limited to in-frame clones, with some not included. The table shows over 100,000 clones, with about four fifths occurring only once. The sample comprised peripheral blood. The origin of the receptors is a man in his fifties or sixties with active or convalescent COVID-19.

The rearrangement links TRBV27 to TRBJ2-5; D perhaps matches TRBD1 (7 bases). The CDR3 has 15 residues. V gave up 3 bases and J gave up 2 bases, with 13 bases separating them. The germline V gene has CDR1 MNHEY and CDR2 SMNVEV (reference sequence). The CDR3 loop reads CASSFRGERQETQYF. In DNA form, the CDR3 reads TGTGCCAGCAGTTTCAGGGGGGAGCGACAAGAGACCCAGTACTTC.

With regard to this clone: Other DNA sequences in the sample encode the same CDR3. This chain links TRBV4-2 with TRBJ2-7, with D tentatively TRBD2 (6 bases). Germline V gene sequence: CDR1 LGHNA, CDR2 YNFKEQ. With 1 base removed from V and 4 bases from J, the gap between germline ends came to 11 bases. The CDR3 extends over 14 amino acids. The DNA for the CDR3 is TGTGCCAGCAGCCAAGTGGGGGGAAGGTACGAGCAGTACTTC. Amino acids: CASSQVGGRYEQYF.

The rearrangement uses TRBV5-1 and TRBJ1-1; D is possibly TRBD1 (5 bases). The length of the CDR3 is 14 residues. Trimming left V 3 bases short and J 7 bases short, with 16 bases between. Germline V gene data show CDR1 as SGHRS and CDR2 as YFSETQ. This chain's CDR3 is CASSSGDLPYEAFF. The CDR3 nucleotides are TGCGCCAGCAGCTCGGGGGATTTGCCTTATGAAGCTTTCTTT.